This TCR beta chain was recorded in a study of blood T cell repertoires in COVID-19. Libraries were prepared by immunoSEQ multiplex PCR; TCRdb keeps only in-frame clonotypes and omits some of them. The data show roughly 150,000 clones, with roughly four fifths seen just once and 1.5% to 2% held by the top ten. The CDR3 runs to 17 residues. Per germline, CDR1 SGHTA and CDR2 FQGNSA. Trimming took 4 bases from V and 0 from J; bases not matched to a gene: 12. This clone occurred once. This receptor was taken from a woman aged 18-29 years who had been exposed to COVID-19. The V gene is TRBV7-2, the J gene TRBJ2-7, with TRBD2 matching 7 bases. Specimen: PBMCs or T cells enriched from blood (not recorded which). The CDR3 nucleotides are TGTGCCAGCAGCTCGGCCGTAGTCAGGACTAGCTCCTACGAGCAGTACTTC. As protein: CASSSAVVRTSSYEQYF.